This T cell receptor (beta chain) was retrieved from a study of blood T cells in healthy people across ages. Regarding the study as a whole: There was a strong correlation between TCR beta diversity and naive T cell percentage. Relative to aged donors, long-lived donors carried more naive CD4+ cells and displayed higher diversity.

This CDR3 is 14 amino acids long. V lost 4 bases, J lost 5 bases, and 4 bases stayed unmatched. In germline, CDR1 is MNHNS, CDR2 SASEGT. The study recruited healthy Caucasian donors from Russia who were aged about 6 to 100. Alongside a J-beta primer mix, a sample-barcoded 5' primer served in a second PCR lasting 7 to 11 cycles. TCRdb ran MiXCR on the 5' RACE reads and lists one entry per CDR3 protein. Among over 600,000 distinct CDR3 sequences, about half were seen once, and the ten largest hold 15% to 20%. A note on this clonotype: Its antigen is currently unknown.

This chain connects TRBV6-1 to TRBJ2-1, with TRBD1 identical over 8 bases. This clonotype originated in a man aged 80 or over in good health. The sample comprised blood. In nucleotides, the CDR3 is TGTGCCAGCAGTGGCTACAGGGGGAACAATGAGCAGTTCTTC. It specifies CASSGYRGNNEQFF.